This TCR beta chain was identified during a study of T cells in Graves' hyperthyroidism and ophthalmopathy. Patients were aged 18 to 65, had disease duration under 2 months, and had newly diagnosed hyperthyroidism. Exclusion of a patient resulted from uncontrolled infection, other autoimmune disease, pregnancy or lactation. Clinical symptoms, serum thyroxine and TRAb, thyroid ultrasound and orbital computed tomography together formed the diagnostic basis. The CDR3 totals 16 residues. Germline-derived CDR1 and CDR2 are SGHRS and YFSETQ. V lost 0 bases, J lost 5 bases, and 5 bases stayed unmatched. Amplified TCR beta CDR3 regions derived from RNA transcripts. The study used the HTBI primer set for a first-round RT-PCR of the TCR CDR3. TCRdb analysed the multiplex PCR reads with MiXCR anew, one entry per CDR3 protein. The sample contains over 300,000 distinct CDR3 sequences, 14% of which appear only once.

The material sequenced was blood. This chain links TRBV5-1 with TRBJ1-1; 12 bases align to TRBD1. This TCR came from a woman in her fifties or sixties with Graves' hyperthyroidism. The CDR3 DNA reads TGCGCCAGCAGCTTGGCAAGGGACAGGGGGCGGACTGAAGCTTTCTTT. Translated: CASSLARDRGRTEAFF.